This entry lists 30 T cell receptor beta chains sequenced from one sample in a study of CD8 T cell repertoires and HIV-1 epitope variants. The repertoire was sequenced with immunoSEQ multiplex PCR; TCRdb's copy has only in-frame clones and lacks some. Of about 2,900 clones in the sample, under 85% were seen once. Antigens for these TCRs are unknown. Sequencing was performed on cultured CD8+ T cells derived from PBMCs. All receptors derive from a male donor with HIV.

In its sample, this clone was seen once. The chain joins TRBV30 to TRBJ2-5; 8 bases map to TRBD1. Losses at the gene ends were 2 bases for V and 4 bases for J; bases not matched to a gene: 6. The CDR3 runs 14 residues. CDR1 is GTSNPN and CDR2 is SVGIG in the germline V gene (reference sequence). Here the CDR3 DNA reads TGTGCCTGGAGTACTGGGGGACAGGTAGAGACCCAGTACTTC. This encodes CAWSTGGQVETQYF.

This chain uses TRBV6-5 with TRBJ2-5, with D perhaps matching TRBD2 (6 bases). CDR1 and CDR2 (germline): MNHEY, SVGAGI. This CDR3 region has 15 residues. V lost 2 bases, J lost 1 base, and 11 bases lay in between. CDR3 loop: CASSYLSGSQETQYF. CDR3 bases: TGTGCCAGCAGTTACCTTTCCGGGAGCCAAGAGACCCAGTACTTC.

This clone was recorded a few times. V and J are TRBV2 and TRBJ1-1, with a tentative D call TRBD1 (5 bases). Germline values: CDR1 SNHLY, CDR2 FYNNEI. This CDR3 has 12 residues. Trimming took off 6 bases at V and 1 base at J, with 6 bases between the two ends. Here the CDR3 DNA reads TGTGCCAGCAGCCAGGGGAACACTGAAGCTTTCTTT. This gives the protein CASSQGNTEAFF.

The chain couples TRBV28 to TRBJ2-7; TRBD1 might be the D (5 bases). CDR3 size: 19 residues. In germline, CDR1 is MDHEN, CDR2 SYDVKM. The germline V and J ends were trimmed by 3 bases and 5 bases, with 29 bases remaining between them. The CDR3 here is CASSFPTPGGRGPMHEQYF. CDR3 in DNA: TGTGCCAGCAGTTTCCCCACCCCAGGCGGAAGGGGTCCCATGCACGAGCAGTACTTC.

The chain is built from TRBV6-1 and TRBJ2-1; D remains ambiguous. Germline lookup yields CDR1 MNHNS and CDR2 SASEGT. CDR3 length: 11 amino acids. Trimming left V 5 bases short and J 7 bases short, with 6 bases between. In DNA, the CDR3 is TGTGCCAGCAGTCTCGAGAATGAGCAGTTCTTC. Its protein is CASSLENEQFF.

The chain employs TRBV29-1 and TRBJ1-2; 9 positions match TRBD1. Looked up from germline, CDR1 is SQVTM and CDR2 is ANQGSEA. The CDR3 contains 13 residues. Germline trimming cut 4 bases from V and 8 bases from J; bases unmatched to any gene: 8. DNA of the CDR3: TGCAGCGTTGGGACAGGGGCCTCTAAAGGCTACACCTTC. This translates into CSVGTGASKGYTF.

Comment on this clone: The junction departs from germline at one end; a sequencing error may be responsible. The chain employs TRBV28 and TRBJ2-3; a weak D match, TRBD1 (5 bases). The germline gives CDR1 MDHEN, CDR2 SYDVKM. The CDR3 is made up of 14 amino acids. The CDR3 protein is CASSLLTGTDTQYF. The CDR3 coding sequence is TGTGCCAGCAGCTTATTGACAGGCACAGATACGCAGTATTTT. Filled out from reference TRBV28 and TRBJ2-3, the complete variable domain reads DVKVTQSSRYLVKRTGEKVFLECVQDMDHENMFWYRQDPGLGLRLIYFSYDVKMKEKGDIPEGYSVSREKKERFSLILESASTNQTSMYLCASSLLTGTDTQYFGPGTRLTVL.

CDR3 bases: TGTGCCAGCAGCGCGGGAGCTGTGGTGTTTTTT. It encodes CASSAGAVVFF. The chain links TRBV7-2 to TRBJ2-2; 7 bases agree with TRBD2. With 5 bases clipped from V and 15 bases from J, the junction kept 6 bases outside the gene matches. The germline V gene encodes CDR1 SGHTA and CDR2 FQGNSA. This CDR3 spans 11 amino acids.

The chain has TRBV5-6 and TRBJ1-2; 12 bases fit TRBD1. Germline assignment: CDR1 SGHDT and CDR2 YYEEEE. The junction had 8 bases not matched to a gene; V was cut back by 4 bases and J by 4 bases. CDR3 length: 16 amino acids. In DNA, the CDR3 is TGTGCCAGCAGCGGAACCGGGACAGGGGGCAGCTATGGCTACACCTTC. Its protein product is CASSGTGTGGSYGYTF.

The chain carries TRBV11-3 and TRBJ2-5; D ambiguous. V was clipped by 1 base and J by 1 base, with 4 bases between them. This CDR3 has 13 residues. Germline CDR1 is SGHNT and CDR2 is YENEEA. CDR3 loop: CASSLVPQETQYF. The DNA for the CDR3 is TGTGCCAGCAGCTTAGTGCCCCAAGAGACCCAGTACTTC. Supplemented by reference TRBV11-3 and TRBJ2-5, the full variable domain reads EAGVVQSPRYKIIEKKQPVAFWCNPISGHNTLYWYLQNLGQGPELLIRYENEEAVDDSQLPKDRFSAERLKGVDSTLKIQPAELGDSAVYLCASSLVPQETQYFGPGTRLLVL.

In its sample, this clone was seen a few times. This chain links TRBV19 with TRBJ1-1; perhaps TRBD1 as D (5 bases). This CDR3 is built from 15 residues. From germline, CDR1 is LNHDA and CDR2 SQIVND (reference sequence). V was cut by 5 bases and J by 0 bases, with 13 bases left in between. CDR3 DNA: TGTGCCAGTAGTGATTACGGGGCTCTGAACACTGAAGCTTTCTTT. Residues: CASSDYGALNTEAFF.

The V and J genes are TRBV4-3 and TRBJ2-3, with D unresolved. V lost 0 bases to trimming and J lost 3 bases, with 28 bases between them. This CDR3 is 21 amino acids long. Germline lookup yields CDR1 LGHNA and CDR2 YSLEER. The CDR3 bases are TGCGCCAGCAGCCAAGATCCTCCCCGCCTCAACCTTATCTCTGGAACAGATACGCAGTATTTT. This codes for CASSQDPPRLNLISGTDTQYF.

The rearrangement joins TRBV27 to TRBJ2-7, with D possibly being TRBD1 (5 bases). The V end lost 5 bases, the J end lost 0 bases, and 17 bases lay between the germline ends. CDR1 and CDR2 (germline): MNHEY, SMNVEV (reference sequence). The length of the CDR3 is 16 residues. The DNA for the CDR3 is TGTGCCAGCAGTCCCCTGGGGCCAAATTACTCCTACGAGCAGTACTTC. Protein sequence: CASSPLGPNYSYEQYF.

This clone was counted only a few times. The chain joins TRBV28 to TRBJ2-7; the D gene is possibly TRBD1 (5 bases). Germline CDR1 and CDR2: MDHEN and SYDVKM. CDR3 length equals 17 residues. V lost 3 bases and J 0 bases, leaving 18 bases between the germline ends. The CDR3 bases are TGTGCCAGCAGTTTCGGTACCGAAGGGGTCGACTCCTACGAGCAGTACTTC. It specifies CASSFGTEGVDSYEQYF. Using reference TRBV28 and TRBJ2-7 for the parts outside the CDR3, the full variable domain is DVKVTQSSRYLVKRTGEKVFLECVQDMDHENMFWYRQDPGLGLRLIYFSYDVKMKEKGDIPEGYSVSREKKERFSLILESASTNQTSMYLCASSFGTEGVDSYEQYFGPGTRLTVT.

This clone was seen a handful of times. The chain employs TRBV2 and TRBJ2-7, with 10 bases that match TRBD1. V shed 5 bases and J 5 bases; nucleotides not matched to a gene: 9. CDR1 is SNHLY and CDR2 is FYNNEI in the germline V gene. CDR3 length: 15 amino acids. The CDR3 reads CASSTGTGAIDEQYF. The CDR3 nucleotides are TGTGCCAGCAGTACCGGGACAGGGGCGATTGACGAGCAGTACTTC.

This sequence joins TRBV19 and TRBJ2-1; D perhaps matches TRBD2 (6 bases). Germline V gene lookup returns CDR1 LNHDA and CDR2 SQIVND (reference sequence). Trimming shortened V by 3 bases and J by 4 bases, and 10 bases separated the two germline ends. This CDR3 spans 14 amino acids. The CDR3 loop is CASSMSGLYNEQFF. The CDR3 coding sequence is TGTGCCAGTAGTATGTCGGGACTTTACAATGAGCAGTTCTTC.

The chain is built from TRBV27 and TRBJ2-7; TRBD1 matches at 11 bases. From germline, CDR1 is MNHEY and CDR2 SMNVEV (reference sequence). V was clipped by 3 bases and J by 6 bases; unmatched bases: 4. This CDR3 has 14 residues. The CDR3 region is CASSFGQGAIEQYF. The CDR3 coding sequence is TGTGCCAGCAGTTTCGGACAGGGGGCTATCGAGCAGTACTTC.

V usage is TRBV5-1 and J usage is TRBJ1-1, with D unclear. Germline loops: CDR1 SGHRS, CDR2 YFSETQ. V shed 1 base and J shed 0 bases, with 13 bases lying between them. The length of the CDR3 is 16 residues. The CDR3 coding sequence is TGCGCCAGCAGCTTGATCCCGCCCACCTTGAACACTGAAGCTTTCTTT. This sequence encodes CASSLIPPTLNTEAFF.

This clone was observed a few times. The chain employs TRBV5-4 and TRBJ1-1, with 7 bases matching TRBD1. The CDR3 length is 17 residues. In germline, CDR1 is SGHNT, CDR2 YYREEE (reference sequence). J lost 0 bases, V lost 4 bases, and 12 bases had no gene match. CDR3 nucleotide sequence: TGTGCCAGCAGCAGACTGGGACAGAGCCACTTGAACACTGAAGCTTTCTTT. Translation: CASSRLGQSHLNTEAFF.

The chain combines TRBV19 with TRBJ2-2; D gene uncertain. The length of the CDR3 is 14 residues. With 5 bases removed from V and 4 bases from J, the gap between germline ends came to 11 bases. CDR1 is LNHDA and CDR2 is SQIVND in the germline V gene (reference sequence). The CDR3 protein is CASSPHTGTGELFF. The CDR3, as DNA: TGTGCCAGTAGTCCGCACACTGGCACCGGGGAGCTGTTTTTT.

V usage is TRBV15 and J usage is TRBJ2-3; 8 positions match TRBD2. The CDR3 is 16 residues long. Germline-derived CDR1 and CDR2 are LNHNV and YYDKDF (reference sequence). V shed 3 bases and J 6 bases; nucleotides not matched to a gene: 11. The CDR3 coding sequence is TGTGCCACCAGCAGGGAAGGCCGGGGGGGCGGGGATACGCAGTATTTT. Translated: CATSREGRGGGDTQYF. Full variable domain (remainder filled in from reference TRBV15 and TRBJ2-3): DAMVIQNPRYQVTQFGKPVTLSCSQTLNHNVMYWYQQKSSQAPKLLFHYYDKDFNNEADTPDNFQSRRPNTSFCFLDIRSPGLGDTAMYLCATSREGRGGGDTQYFGPGTRLTVL.

The count of this clone is one. J is TRBJ2-4 and V is TRBV10-3; D is possibly TRBD2 (6 bases). The CDR3 consists of 16 residues. Per germline, CDR1 ENHRY and CDR2 SYGVKD. Trimming stripped 10 bases from V and 2 bases from J, with 21 bases between. The CDR3 region has the DNA TGTGCCACCATGAAGGAGCGGGTGGGGACCAAAAACATTCAGTACTTC. Its protein is CATMKERVGTKNIQYF.

This chain joins TRBV19 and TRBJ2-1, with D possibly matching TRBD2 (5 bases). CDR1 is LNHDA, CDR2 SQIVND, per germline (reference sequence). This CDR3 region has 15 residues. V lost 3 bases and J 4 bases, leaving 13 bases between the germline ends. The DNA for the CDR3 is TGTGCCAGTAGTATTGGGAGCGGAGCTTACAATGAGCAGTTCTTC. This gives the protein CASSIGSGAYNEQFF. Supplemented by reference TRBV19 and TRBJ2-1, the full variable domain reads DGGITQSPKYLFRKEGQNVTLSCEQNLNHDAMYWYRQDPGQGLRLIYYSQIVNDFQKGDIAEGYSVSREKKESFPLTVTSAQKNPTAFYLCASSIGSGAYNEQFFGPGTRLTVL.

The chain couples TRBV13 to TRBJ2-5; no reliable D call. Germline V gene data show CDR1 as PRHDT and CDR2 as FYEKMQ (reference sequence). The CDR3 sequence is 14 residues long. V was shortened by 0 bases and J by 1 base, with 6 bases between the two germline ends. The CDR3 coding sequence is TGTGCCAGCAGCTTAGGCCAGCTCCAAGAGACCCAGTACTTC. This sequence encodes CASSLGQLQETQYF.

This chain connects TRBV5-6 to TRBJ1-1; no definite D call. CDR1 and CDR2 from the germline V gene are SGHDT and YYEEEE. The CDR3 length is 11 residues. Trimming left V 4 bases short and J 6 bases short, with 7 bases between. The CDR3 sequence is CASSLLAEAFF. The DNA of the CDR3 is TGTGCCAGCAGCCTCCTTGCTGAAGCTTTCTTT.

This clone was observed a handful of times. V is TRBV19 and J is TRBJ1-6; D ambiguous. The CDR3 consists of 13 residues. Germline CDR1 LNHDA, CDR2 SQIVND (reference sequence). The V end lost 10 bases, the J end lost 9 bases, and 16 bases lay between the germline ends. DNA for the CDR3: TGTGCCACCCTGGCAGACGGGAGTTCACCCCTCCACTTT. Its protein is CATLADGSSPLHF.

This clone was observed a single time. The CDR3 spells CASSSGLTDTQYF. CDR3 nucleotides: TGTGCCAGCAGCTCTGGGCTCACAGATACGCAGTATTTT. The rearrangement uses TRBV5-5 and TRBJ2-3; D ambiguous. The germline CDR1 and CDR2 sequences are SGHKS and YYEKEE (reference sequence). The CDR3 is 13 amino acids. Trimming left V 3 bases short and J 2 bases short, with 7 bases between.

The chain links TRBV28 to TRBJ2-3; a possible D gene is TRBD2 (5 bases). This CDR3 is 16 amino acids long. The V end was cut by 1 base, the J end by 3 bases, with 14 bases between. Germline CDR1 MDHEN, CDR2 SYDVKM. CDR3 DNA: TGTGCCAGCAGTTTATCGGCGGGTTCGGGGACAGATACGCAGTATTTT. Its protein is CASSLSAGSGTDTQYF.

The V gene is TRBV9, the J gene TRBJ2-3; 8 bases are shared with TRBD2. With V trimmed by 4 bases and J by 5 bases, 12 bases remained unmatched. The CDR3 runs to 16 residues. Germline V gives CDR1 SGDLS, CDR2 YYNGEE. The CDR3 reads CASSPLAGPVGDTQYF. The CDR3 DNA follows: TGTGCCAGCAGCCCTTTAGCGGGGCCTGTCGGAGATACGCAGTATTTT.

This chain links TRBV4-2 with TRBJ2-7; D is uncertain. The V end was cut by 0 bases, the J end by 3 bases, with 9 bases between. Germline lookup yields CDR1 LGHNA and CDR2 YNFKEQ. CDR3 size: 14 residues. CDR3 amino acids: CASSQDLGSYEQYF. The CDR3, as DNA: TGTGCCAGCAGCCAAGATCTTGGAAGCTACGAGCAGTACTTC.